This is a list of T cell receptor beta chains from one sample in a study of T cells after yellow fever vaccination. TCRdb re-derived calls from the 5' RACE reads in MiXCR, one entry per CDR3 protein. Altogether 250,000 to 350,000 distinct CDR3 sequences are present, around 6.8% being singletons, with the ten largest covering 15% to 20%. This specimen consisted of PBMCs, obtained roughly 45 days after the first yellow fever vaccination. The receptor set was obtained from a man between 18 and 29 years old who received the YFV17D yellow fever vaccine. The CDR3 runs from the conserved cysteine through the conserved F or W. Fields, in order: V gene, D gene, clone size, J gene, CDR3 DNA, CDR3 protein. A D gene is named only where the DNA matches it firmly. Not all rows give a size; the values are once, few, many and, for expanded clones, a class.

v_gene: TRBV30; d_gene: TRBD2; abundance: .; j_gene: TRBJ2-1; CDR3nt: TGTGCCTGGAGACTAAGCGGGGGGTCTGAGCAGTTCTTC; CDR3aa: CAWRLSGGSEQFF
v_gene: TRBV5-1; d_gene: TRBD1; abundance: many; j_gene: TRBJ1-6; CDR3nt: TGCGCCAGCAGCTTGGTTGGGACAGGGGACTCACCCCTCCACTTT; CDR3aa: CASSLVGTGDSPLHF
v_gene: TRBV10-3; d_gene: .; abundance: few; j_gene: TRBJ2-1; CDR3nt: TGTGCCATCAGTGACCGGGGGCGTGAGCAGTTCTTC; CDR3aa: CAISDRGREQFF
v_gene: TRBV27; d_gene: .; abundance: few; j_gene: TRBJ2-2; CDR3nt: TGTGCCACCGCAGGGTACGGGACCGGGGAGCTGTTTTTT; CDR3aa: CATAGYGTGELFF
v_gene: TRBV20-1; d_gene: .; abundance: many; j_gene: TRBJ2-3; CDR3nt: TGCAGTGCTAGCTTTTGGGGCACAGATACGCAGTATTTT; CDR3aa: CSASFWGTDTQYF
v_gene: TRBV18; d_gene: .; abundance: many; j_gene: TRBJ2-7; CDR3nt: TGTGCCAGCTCACCCATCGGCTCCTACGAGCAGTACTTC; CDR3aa: CASSPIGSYEQYF
v_gene: TRBV7-8; d_gene: .; abundance: .; j_gene: TRBJ2-3; CDR3nt: TGTGCCAGCACCCTGGGGGACGCTACGCAGTATTTT; CDR3aa: CASTLGDATQYF
v_gene: TRBV12-3/TRBV12-4; d_gene: .; abundance: few; j_gene: TRBJ2-3; CDR3nt: TGTGCCAGCAGAGGCCGTACCCGGGGGAACACAGATACGCAGTATTTT; CDR3aa: CASRGRTRGNTDTQYF
v_gene: TRBV6-1; d_gene: TRBD1; abundance: .; j_gene: TRBJ2-6; CDR3nt: TGTGCCAGCAGCCGAGGACAGGCTGGGGCCAACGTCCTGACTTTC; CDR3aa: CASSRGQAGANVLTF
v_gene: TRBV11-2; d_gene: TRBD2; abundance: .; j_gene: TRBJ2-1; CDR3nt: TGTGCCAGCAGCGACTGGACTAGCGGGGGGGCAAAAGATGAGCAGTTCTTC; CDR3aa: CASSDWTSGGAKDEQFF
v_gene: TRBV18; d_gene: .; abundance: many; j_gene: TRBJ1-6; CDR3nt: TGTGCCAGCTCACCACTCGGCAGGGGTCGTTCACCCCTCCACTTT; CDR3aa: CASSPLGRGRSPLHF
v_gene: TRBV6-1; d_gene: TRBD1; abundance: many; j_gene: TRBJ1-5; CDR3nt: TGTGCCAGCAGCGGCAGGTCAGGGGGTGGCAATCAGCCCCAGCATTTT; CDR3aa: CASSGRSGGGNQPQHF
v_gene: TRBV5-6; d_gene: .; abundance: .; j_gene: TRBJ2-1; CDR3nt: TGTGCCAGCAGCGCGACCGGGATCCTGGAGTTCTTC; CDR3aa: CASSATGILEFF
v_gene: TRBV20-1; d_gene: TRBD1; abundance: few; j_gene: TRBJ1-4; CDR3nt: TGCAGCCAAGCGGACAGGGGTAATGAAAAACTGTTTTTT; CDR3aa: CSQADRGNEKLFF
v_gene: TRBV6-1; d_gene: .; abundance: many; j_gene: TRBJ1-4; CDR3nt: TGTGCCAGCAGTGAAGTTTTCCCGGAAAAACTGTTTTTT; CDR3aa: CASSEVFPEKLFF
v_gene: TRBV5-1; d_gene: TRBD1; abundance: .; j_gene: TRBJ2-1; CDR3nt: TGCGCCAGCAGCTGGGGACAGGTCGGGTACAATGAGCAGTTCTTC; CDR3aa: CASSWGQVGYNEQFF
v_gene: TRBV7-9; d_gene: TRBD1; abundance: few; j_gene: TRBJ2-3; CDR3nt: TGTGCCAGCAGCCGGGGACAGGGACTAGATACGCAGTATTTT; CDR3aa: CASSRGQGLDTQYF
v_gene: TRBV20-1; d_gene: .; abundance: .; j_gene: TRBJ2-5; CDR3nt: TGCAGTGCTAGAGATAGGGGGGCTAGCGTGCAGGAGACCCAGTACTTC; CDR3aa: CSARDRGASVQETQYF
v_gene: TRBV7-2; d_gene: .; abundance: .; j_gene: TRBJ1-1; CDR3nt: TGTGCCAGCAGCAACCATGCGGGGGGGCAAGGCACTGAAGCTTTCTTT; CDR3aa: CASSNHAGGQGTEAFF
v_gene: TRBV4-1; d_gene: .; abundance: many; j_gene: TRBJ2-3; CDR3nt: TGCGCCAGCAGCCAAGTTAGCCTGGGTAGAGCAGATACGCAGTATTTT; CDR3aa: CASSQVSLGRADTQYF
v_gene: TRBV3-1; d_gene: TRBD2; abundance: few; j_gene: TRBJ2-2; CDR3nt: TGTGCCAGCAGCCAAGGAACTAGCGGGGGGGATCGCACCGGGGAGCTGTTTTTT; CDR3aa: CASSQGTSGGDRTGELFF
v_gene: TRBV15; d_gene: .; abundance: .; j_gene: TRBJ2-2; CDR3nt: TGTGCCACCAGCCGCAATAGGGCGAACACCGGGGAGCTGTTTTTT; CDR3aa: CATSRNRANTGELFF
v_gene: TRBV4-3; d_gene: .; abundance: few; j_gene: TRBJ2-1; CDR3nt: TGCGCCAGCAGCCAAGACGTTCTCCGGGGGAATGAGCAGTTCTTC; CDR3aa: CASSQDVLRGNEQFF
v_gene: TRBV12-3/TRBV12-4; d_gene: TRBD1; abundance: few; j_gene: TRBJ1-1; CDR3nt: TGTGCCAGCAGTTTAGATTACCTTAACAGGGGGCCCGAAAAAGGAACTGAAGCTTTCTTT; CDR3aa: CASSLDYLNRGPEKGTEAFF
v_gene: TRBV7-9; d_gene: TRBD1; abundance: many; j_gene: TRBJ2-7; CDR3nt: TGTGCCAGCAGCAACTGGGACAGTCCCTACGAGCAGTACTTC; CDR3aa: CASSNWDSPYEQYF
v_gene: TRBV9; d_gene: TRBD2; abundance: .; j_gene: TRBJ2-3; CDR3nt: TGTGCCAGCAGCACCCGGCGGGGGGGCACAGATACGCAGTATTTT; CDR3aa: CASSTRRGGTDTQYF
v_gene: TRBV10-2; d_gene: .; abundance: .; j_gene: TRBJ2-2; CDR3nt: TGCGCCAGCAGTGGAACGGGGGCGAACACCGGGGAGCTGTTTTTT; CDR3aa: CASSGTGANTGELFF
v_gene: TRBV18; d_gene: .; abundance: few; j_gene: TRBJ2-5; CDR3nt: TGTGCCAGCTCACCCAGGATACCCCCGGAGACCCAGTACTTC; CDR3aa: CASSPRIPPETQYF
v_gene: TRBV5-1; d_gene: .; abundance: few; j_gene: TRBJ1-6; CDR3nt: TGCGCCAGCAGCCCCAGGGGCGCCCATAATTCACCCCTCCACTTT; CDR3aa: CASSPRGAHNSPLHF
v_gene: TRBV29-1; d_gene: .; abundance: many; j_gene: TRBJ2-2; CDR3nt: TGCAGCGTTGAAGTCCAGGGCAGCGTATCGAACACCGGGGAGCTGTTTTTT; CDR3aa: CSVEVQGSVSNTGELFF
v_gene: TRBV29-1; d_gene: TRBD2; abundance: .; j_gene: TRBJ2-3; CDR3nt: TGCAGCGCCAGCACCAGCGGGGGGGATACGCAGTATTTT; CDR3aa: CSASTSGGDTQYF
v_gene: TRBV9; d_gene: TRBD1; abundance: .; j_gene: TRBJ1-2; CDR3nt: TGTGCCAGCAACCCCACCGGGACAGGGTACTATGGCTACACCTTC; CDR3aa: CASNPTGTGYYGYTF
v_gene: TRBV9; d_gene: .; abundance: few; j_gene: TRBJ2-3; CDR3nt: TGTGCCAGCAGCGTAGTAGGTAAAACCACAGATACGCAGTATTTT; CDR3aa: CASSVVGKTTDTQYF
v_gene: TRBV12-5; d_gene: .; abundance: many; j_gene: TRBJ2-4; CDR3nt: TGTGCTAGTGGTTTAGGGACTCCAGCCAAAAACATTCAGTACTTC; CDR3aa: CASGLGTPAKNIQYF
v_gene: TRBV2; d_gene: .; abundance: .; j_gene: TRBJ2-7; CDR3nt: TGTGCCAGCAGTACCGAGTGGGGCGGGTCCTACGAGCAGTACTTC; CDR3aa: CASSTEWGGSYEQYF
v_gene: TRBV11-2; d_gene: .; abundance: .; j_gene: TRBJ2-2; CDR3nt: TGTGCCAGCAGCCACACAGGTTCGAACACCGGGGAGCTGTTTTTT; CDR3aa: CASSHTGSNTGELFF
v_gene: TRBV20-1; d_gene: .; abundance: .; j_gene: TRBJ1-1; CDR3nt: TGCAGTGCTGGCGGACAGTTGGCCCCGAACACTGAAGCTTTCTTT; CDR3aa: CSAGGQLAPNTEAFF
v_gene: TRBV4-1; d_gene: .; abundance: few; j_gene: TRBJ1-5; CDR3nt: TGCGCCAGCAGCCCGGGGACTGACCTTTCCTGGATTAGCAATCAGCCCCAGCATTTT; CDR3aa: CASSPGTDLSWISNQPQHF
v_gene: TRBV29-1; d_gene: .; abundance: few; j_gene: TRBJ1-5; CDR3nt: TGCAGCGTTGTTGGCCAGCAAGGTCAGCCCCAGCATTTT; CDR3aa: CSVVGQQGQPQHF
v_gene: TRBV4-3; d_gene: .; abundance: many; j_gene: TRBJ2-3; CDR3nt: TGCGCCAGCAGCCAAGATTTCTCAGGGGCCGGGGCAGATACGCAGTATTTT; CDR3aa: CASSQDFSGAGADTQYF
v_gene: TRBV14; d_gene: .; abundance: many; j_gene: TRBJ2-5; CDR3nt: TGTGCCAGCAGCCAAGATTGGGGAGAGACCCAGTACTTC; CDR3aa: CASSQDWGETQYF
v_gene: TRBV5-6; d_gene: TRBD1; abundance: .; j_gene: TRBJ2-7; CDR3nt: TGTGCCAGCAGTTCTCCGGGACAGGGTTTCAACGAGCAGTACTTC; CDR3aa: CASSSPGQGFNEQYF
v_gene: TRBV18; d_gene: TRBD1; abundance: few; j_gene: TRBJ2-1; CDR3nt: TGTGCCAGCTCACTGTTTACCGGGACAGGGGACTACAATGAGCAGTTCTTC; CDR3aa: CASSLFTGTGDYNEQFF
v_gene: TRBV6-2/TRBV6-3; d_gene: TRBD1; abundance: .; j_gene: TRBJ1-5; CDR3nt: TGTGCCAGCGACAGGGCCAGGGACAATCAGCCCCAGCATTTT; CDR3aa: CASDRARDNQPQHF
v_gene: TRBV18; d_gene: .; abundance: few; j_gene: TRBJ2-3; CDR3nt: TGTGCCAGCTCGCCGATAGGGCCTCCGTCCGATACGCAGTATTTT; CDR3aa: CASSPIGPPSDTQYF
v_gene: TRBV7-2; d_gene: TRBD2; abundance: many; j_gene: TRBJ2-3; CDR3nt: TGTGCCAGCAGCCGAAACAGCGGGGGGGGCACAGATACGCAGTATTTT; CDR3aa: CASSRNSGGGTDTQYF
v_gene: TRBV5-5; d_gene: .; abundance: many; j_gene: TRBJ2-5; CDR3nt: TGTGCCAGCAGCTTTAGAGGTCCAGGGGAGACCCAGTACTTC; CDR3aa: CASSFRGPGETQYF
v_gene: TRBV5-4; d_gene: .; abundance: few; j_gene: TRBJ1-2; CDR3nt: TGTGCCAGCACCATGGGAACAGAAAAAGGAGGCTACACCTTC; CDR3aa: CASTMGTEKGGYTF
v_gene: TRBV5-1; d_gene: TRBD2; abundance: many; j_gene: TRBJ2-1; CDR3nt: TGCGCCAGCAGCCGCAACGGACTAGCGGGGGGGTTGAGCTCCTACAATGAGCAGTTCTTC; CDR3aa: CASSRNGLAGGLSSYNEQFF
v_gene: TRBV20-1; d_gene: .; abundance: .; j_gene: TRBJ2-1; CDR3nt: TGCAGTGCTAGATCAGGGGGGGGCTACAATGAGCAGTTCTTC; CDR3aa: CSARSGGGYNEQFF
v_gene: TRBV4-1; d_gene: TRBD2; abundance: .; j_gene: TRBJ2-3; CDR3nt: TGCGCCAGCAGCCGTACTAGCGGGGGCCCCCCGAAGTATTTT; CDR3aa: CASSRTSGGPPKYF
v_gene: TRBV12-3/TRBV12-4; d_gene: .; abundance: few; j_gene: TRBJ2-2; CDR3nt: TGTGCCAGCAGTTCCGAGGGCGGGGAGCTGTTTTTT; CDR3aa: CASSSEGGELFF
v_gene: TRBV30; d_gene: .; abundance: few; j_gene: TRBJ2-3; CDR3nt: TGTGCCTGGAAGTGGACAGGCACAGATACGCAGTATTTT; CDR3aa: CAWKWTGTDTQYF
v_gene: TRBV6-1; d_gene: .; abundance: .; j_gene: TRBJ2-7; CDR3nt: TGTGCCAGCTCCCGCAGCTATAACTCCTACGAGCAGTACTTC; CDR3aa: CASSRSYNSYEQYF
v_gene: TRBV12-3/TRBV12-4; d_gene: .; abundance: .; j_gene: TRBJ1-2; CDR3nt: TGTGCCAGCGAGGGGGTGAATGGCTACACCTTC; CDR3aa: CASEGVNGYTF
v_gene: TRBV4-3; d_gene: .; abundance: few; j_gene: TRBJ1-6; CDR3nt: TGCGCCAGCAGCCAGGCAGGGAATTCACCCCTCCACTTT; CDR3aa: CASSQAGNSPLHF
v_gene: TRBV7-2; d_gene: TRBD2; abundance: many; j_gene: TRBJ2-7; CDR3nt: TGTGCCAGCAGCTTTAGCGGGGCCTTGGGAGAGCAGTACTTC; CDR3aa: CASSFSGALGEQYF
v_gene: TRBV5-5; d_gene: .; abundance: few; j_gene: TRBJ1-4; CDR3nt: TGTGCCAGCAGCTCGTGGTTGGCCGGTGAAAAACTGTTTTTT; CDR3aa: CASSSWLAGEKLFF